Presented here are 29 T cell receptor beta chains from one specimen sequenced in a study of patients and donors after allogeneic stem cell transplantation. Each CDR3 protein is one row after TCRdb ran MiXCR on the RT-PCR reads. The sample yields about 960,000 distinct CDR3 sequences, about 20% seen once. The sample was blood, either unsorted or a sorted T cell fraction (not recorded which). These receptors were obtained from a human donor who was either an allogeneic HSCT recipient or a stem cell or donor lymphocyte infusion donor (not recorded which). It is not recorded whose cells these are; they may come from a transplant donor.

The gene calls are TRBV12-3 or TRBV12-4 and TRBJ2-3, with D perhaps assigned TRBD1 or TRBD2 (5 bases each). V shed 6 bases and J shed 4 bases, with 14 bases lying between them. The CDR3 runs to 14 residues. The CDR3 coding sequence is TGTGCCAGCAGCCTAGGCATGGGGGCAGATACGCAGTATTTT. It is translated as CASSLGMGADTQYF.

This clonotype was recorded a few times. The V call is TRBV9, the J call TRBJ1-4; a possible D gene is TRBD1 (5 bases). V was pared by 4 bases and J by 0 bases, with 13 bases between. Germline V gives CDR1 SGDLS, CDR2 YYNGEE. The CDR3 covers 16 residues. CDR3 sequence (DNA): TGTGCCAGCAGCTTAGGCCGGGGGGCAACTAATGAAAAACTGTTTTTT. The encoded protein is CASSLGRGATNEKLFF.

This clonotype was picked up a small number of times. The chain links TRBV20-1 to TRBJ2-1, with D possibly being TRBD1 (6 bases). CDR1 is DFQATT and CDR2 is SNEGSKA in the germline V gene (reference sequence). This CDR3 has 15 amino acids. V was clipped by 6 bases and J by 5 bases, with 20 bases between them. CDR3 nucleotide sequence: TGCAGTGCCCAGCGTGGGGGCGCGAGCCACAATGAGCAGTTCTTC. Its protein product is CSAQRGGASHNEQFF.

The genes are TRBV4-2 and TRBJ2-3, with 11 bases identical to TRBD2. This CDR3 comprises 17 residues. The trim removed 4 bases at V and 4 bases at J, leaving 10 bases unmatched. CDR1 is LGHNA and CDR2 is YNFKEQ in the germline V gene. CDR3 bases: TGTGCCAGCAGCCCGCAACTGCAACTAGCGGGGGCAGATACGCAGTATTTT. This codes for CASSPQLQLAGADTQYF.

CDR3 nucleotides: TGTGCCAGCAGCTTCCCCGGGACTAGCGGGACCAGACAACCGAACACCGGGGAGCTGTTTTTT. Amino acid sequence: CASSFPGTSGTRQPNTGELFF. This chain joins TRBV11-1 and TRBJ2-2; TRBD2 agrees at 13 bases. The CDR3 spans 21 residues. CDR1 is SGHAT, CDR2 FQDESV, per germline (reference sequence). The V gene end was trimmed by 3 bases and the J gene end by 0 bases; junction bases not matched to a gene: 13.

The J gene is TRBJ2-1, the V gene TRBV6-2 or TRBV6-3; D not resolved. V was shortened by 6 bases and J by 9 bases, with 12 bases between the two germline ends. The V gene's germline CDR1 is MNHEY and CDR2 SVGEGT. This CDR3 has 12 amino acids. The CDR3 loop reads CASSSYLGEQFF. The CDR3 nucleotides are TGTGCCAGCAGCTCTTACTTGGGTGAGCAGTTCTTC.

A few counts support this clonotype. The V call is TRBV6-2 or TRBV6-3, the J call TRBJ1-5; unclear D gene. Germline V gene lookup returns CDR1 MNHEY and CDR2 SVGEGT. The CDR3 sequence is 15 residues long. V lost 5 bases and J 2 bases, leaving 13 bases between the germline ends. The CDR3 nucleotides are TGTGCCAGCAGTCGAAATCCCGGGGGCAATCAGCCCCAGCATTTT. It specifies CASSRNPGGNQPQHF.

The chain carries TRBV27 and TRBJ2-3; TRBD1 is a possible D gene (5 bases). Germline values: CDR1 MNHEY, CDR2 SMNVEV (reference sequence). The CDR3 runs 14 residues. V was shortened by 6 bases and J by 2 bases, with 12 bases between the two germline ends. This CDR3 reads CASRQVWVTDTQYF. The CDR3 DNA reads as TGTGCCAGCAGACAGGTTTGGGTCACAGATACGCAGTATTTT.

V usage is TRBV20-1 and J usage is TRBJ1-1; no definite D call. Germline assignment: CDR1 DFQATT and CDR2 SNEGSKA (reference sequence). Trimming removed 6 bases from V and 1 base from J, with 12 bases in between. The CDR3 consists of 13 residues. The CDR3 coding sequence is TGCAGTGCCAGGAAAGGGTCGAACACTGAAGCTTTCTTT. Encoded protein: CSARKGSNTEAFF.

Ten or more counts support this clonotype. This chain links TRBV18 with TRBJ2-7, with 8 bases fitting TRBD1. Trimming cost V 1 base and J 6 bases; bases outside gene matches: 5. Germline values: CDR1 KGHSH, CDR2 LQKENI. CDR3 length: 14 residues. The CDR3 DNA reads as TGTGCCAGCTCACCACGGGACAGGAGCGTCGAGCAGTACTTC. Translating it yields CASSPRDRSVEQYF.

This clonotype was picked up many times. An end of the junction does not agree with germline; a read error may underlie this. This sequence joins TRBV5-1 and TRBJ1-2; 8 bases line up with TRBD1. The germline CDR1 and CDR2 sequences are SGHRS and YFSETQ. CDR3 length: 13 amino acids. CDR3 nucleotides: TGTGCCAGCAGCTTGGACAGGGCCTATGGCTACACCTTC. This gives the protein CASSLDRAYGYTF.

In this sample, this clonotype turned up a few times. V gene TRBV27 combines with J gene TRBJ1-5, with D perhaps TRBD1 (5 bases). Trimming removed 0 bases at V and 2 bases at J, with 14 bases between. CDR1 is MNHEY and CDR2 is SMNVEV in the germline V gene (reference sequence). CDR3 length: 17 amino acids. DNA of the CDR3: TGTGCCAGCAGTTTATCGGGAGGGGAATTCGGCAATCAGCCCCAGCATTTT. This gives the protein CASSLSGGEFGNQPQHF.

This chain joins TRBV12-3 or TRBV12-4 and TRBJ2-3; weak D call: TRBD1 (7 bases). This CDR3 has 16 amino acids. Trimming removed 9 bases at V and 2 bases at J, with 21 bases between. In nucleotides, the CDR3 is TGTGCCAGTCGCCGACTCGGGGGACAGATCACAGATACGCAGTATTTT. Translating it yields CASRRLGGQITDTQYF.

This clonotype turned up a few times. The chain uses TRBV4-3 and TRBJ2-1; TRBD2 agrees at 8 bases. Germline assignment: CDR1 LGHNA and CDR2 YSLEER. V was pared by 0 bases and J by 7 bases, with 5 bases of the junction left unmatched. This CDR3 spans 15 amino acids. CDR3 in DNA: TGCGCCAGCAGCCAAGATCCCCGGGGGGGAAATGAGCAGTTCTTC. It specifies CASSQDPRGGNEQFF.

The rearrangement links TRBV7-9 to TRBJ2-1; D gene ambiguous. Germline-derived CDR1 and CDR2 are SEHNR and FQNEAQ (reference sequence). V was cut by 1 base and J by 9 bases, with 13 bases left in between. This CDR3 region has 14 residues. CDR3 nucleotide sequence: TGTGCCAGCAGCTTAGGCCATTCCCGGGCTGAGCAGTTCTTC. Translation gives CASSLGHSRAEQFF.

The chain is built from TRBV20-1 and TRBJ2-1; D is possibly TRBD1 or TRBD2 (5 bases each). Germline V lookup: CDR1 DFQATT, CDR2 SNEGSKA (reference sequence). The CDR3 is made up of 11 amino acids. Trimming removed 5 bases from V and 6 bases from J, with 8 bases in between. CDR3: CSAHGANEQFF. The CDR3 nucleotides are TGCAGTGCTCACGGGGCCAATGAGCAGTTCTTC.

The chain has TRBV20-1 and TRBJ1-5; 9 nucleotides agree with TRBD1. The length of the CDR3 is 16 residues. Germline loops: CDR1 DFQATT, CDR2 SNEGSKA (reference sequence). The ends lost 6 bases at V and 3 bases at J; junction bases unmatched: 12. CDR3 protein: CSATTRTGANNQPQHF. Written as DNA, the CDR3 is TGCAGTGCCACAACCCGGACAGGGGCGAACAATCAGCCCCAGCATTTT.

The chain recombines TRBV5-1 with TRBJ2-3, with 8 bases lining up with TRBD1. V shed 1 base, J shed 4 bases, and the junction held 5 bases outside the gene matches. Germline CDR1 and CDR2: SGHRS and YFSETQ. This CDR3 comprises 15 residues. The CDR3 DNA sequence: TGCGCCAGCAGCTTGCTGGACAGGGTACCAGATACGCAGTATTTT. It specifies CASSLLDRVPDTQYF.

This clonotype was detected a few times. The rearrangement uses TRBV18 and TRBJ1-2, with a weak D call TRBD1 (5 bases). Trimming removed 0 bases at V and 6 bases at J, with 11 bases between. This CDR3 contains 14 residues. Per the germline V gene, CDR1 is KGHSH and CDR2 is LQKENI. The CDR3 DNA reads TGTGCCAGCTCACCACCTAAGGGGACCCATGGCTACACCTTC. Its protein is CASSPPKGTHGYTF.

This clonotype was observed at least ten times. The chain couples TRBV12-3 or TRBV12-4 to TRBJ2-5, with D uncertain. V lost 6 bases to trimming and J lost 2 bases, with 7 bases between them. This CDR3 spans 12 amino acids. CDR3 sequence (DNA): TGTGCCAGCAGGGCGATACAAGAGACCCAGTACTTC. It is translated as CASRAIQETQYF.

This clonotype came up a few times. The J gene is TRBJ1-5, the V gene TRBV6-1; possible D gene TRBD1, 6 bases. The CDR3 extends over 16 amino acids. CDR1 is MNHNS, CDR2 SASEGT, per germline. V lost 2 bases and J 0 bases, leaving 11 bases between the germline ends. The CDR3 bases are TGTGCCAGCAGTGAAATGAGGACAGATAGCAATCAGCCCCAGCATTTT. It is translated as CASSEMRTDSNQPQHF.

The V gene is TRBV12-3 or TRBV12-4, the J gene TRBJ2-1, with 7 bases lining up with TRBD2. This CDR3 has 14 amino acids. CDR3 in amino acids: CAVGPGGTYNEQFF. CDR3 coding DNA: TGTGCGGTCGGCCCGGGAGGAACCTACAATGAGCAGTTCTTC.

This clonotype was observed a handful of times. The rearrangement joins TRBV7-2 to TRBJ2-5; tentatively, D is TRBD1 (5 bases). The V end lost 5 bases, the J end lost 6 bases, and 13 bases lay between the germline ends. This CDR3 is 13 amino acids long. Germline CDR1 SGHTA, CDR2 FQGNSA. CDR3 bases: TGTGCCAGCAGCCCGTCAGGGTTACAGACCCAGTACTTC. Translated: CASSPSGLQTQYF.

This clonotype was seen a few times. The chain joins TRBV9 to TRBJ2-7; 11 nucleotides agree with TRBD2. CDR1 and CDR2 from the germline V gene are SGDLS and YYNGEE. Losses at the gene ends were 4 bases for V and 0 bases for J; bases not matched to a gene: 6. CDR3 length: 16 residues. The CDR3 sequence is CASSPDTSGSSYEQYF. CDR3 coding DNA: TGTGCCAGCAGCCCAGATACTAGCGGGAGCTCCTACGAGCAGTACTTC.

V usage is TRBV19 and J usage is TRBJ1-2, with no clear D. V was cut by 9 bases and J by 5 bases, with 16 bases left in between. Germline CDR1 reads LNHDA; CDR2 reads SQIVND (reference sequence). The CDR3 totals 13 residues. The CDR3, as DNA: TGTGCCAGCTCCCTTCCCCTATCTTATGGCTACACCTTC. It is translated as CASSLPLSYGYTF.

This clonotype appeared a few times. The genes are TRBV5-1 and TRBJ2-3; a weak D match, TRBD2 (7 bases). Germline values: CDR1 SGHRS, CDR2 YFSETQ. With 4 bases removed from V and 3 bases from J, the gap between germline ends came to 21 bases. The CDR3 is 17 amino acids. CDR3 DNA: TGCGCCAGCAGCCAAGATTCCAGGGGAGGGCTGACAGATACGCAGTATTTT. It specifies CASSQDSRGGLTDTQYF.

This clonotype was counted between two and nine times. J is TRBJ1-1 and V is TRBV21-1; TRBD1, the D gene given by the table, was not confirmed from the DNA. TRBV21-1 is flagged as a pseudogene. This CDR3 comprises 10 residues. The CDR3 protein is CASSYKGAFF. The CDR3 coding sequence is TGTGCCAGCAGCTATAAGGGGGCTTTCTTT.

This clonotype has at least ten counts. This chain joins TRBV12-3 or TRBV12-4 and TRBJ1-1, with D possibly TRBD1 on 5 matching bases. The CDR3 consists of 14 residues. Trimming cost V 4 bases and J 0 bases, with 9 bases left between them. CDR3: CASSSTGLNTEAFF. In nucleotides, the CDR3 is TGTGCCAGCAGTTCCACAGGATTGAACACTGAAGCTTTCTTT.

This clonotype has just a few counts. The chain has TRBV9 and TRBJ1-2, with D unclear. Per germline, CDR1 SGDLS and CDR2 YYNGEE. V was pared by 0 bases and J by 8 bases, with 17 bases between. The CDR3 runs to 15 residues. CDR3 region: CASSVDLLAPVGYTF. As DNA, the CDR3 is TGTGCCAGCAGCGTAGATCTACTGGCGCCGGTGGGCTACACCTTC.